The clone carrying this T cell receptor beta chain was observed a few times. Its target is not known. Trimming took 1 base from V and 3 from J, leaving 9 bases between them. Germline CDR1 and CDR2: SGHTA and FQGNSA. The CDR3 sequence is 15 residues long. Indicated time point: patch test 3, about 24 weeks after DPC sensitization. The treatment was: therapeutic diphenylcyclopropenone sensitization with weekly scalp DPC. The record originates from a study of human T cells and chemical hapten exposure. Each CDR3 protein is one row after TCRdb ran MiXCR on the RACE reads. The sample holds about 71,000 distinct CDR3 sequences, approximately 10% seen once. Study observations and caveats: Once DPC sensitization occurred, TCRs above 1 in 1000 frequency showed no change.

The source of this sequence is a woman aged 45-65 years with alopecia areata. Some clones in this sample may be carry-over from other donors' samples. The specimen was whole blood, collected in connection with sensitization to the hapten diphenylcyclopropenone (DPC). This chain links TRBV7-2 with TRBJ1-4, with a weak D call TRBD1 (5 bases). The chain's CDR3 is CASSLVRGSNEKLFF. The CDR3 DNA follows: TGTGCCAGCAGCTTAGTTCGGGGGTCTAATGAAAAACTGTTTTTT. Full variable domain (remainder filled in from reference TRBV7-2 and TRBJ1-4): GAGVSQSPSNKVTEKGKDVELRCDPISGHTALYWYRQSLGQGLEFLIYFQGNSAPDKSGLPSDRFSAERTGGSVSTLTIQRTQQEDSAVYLCASSLVRGSNEKLFFGSGTQLSVL.